What follows are 16 T cell receptor beta chains derived from one specimen sequenced in a study of shared clonotypes between healthy human individuals. Generated by immunoSEQ multiplex PCR, the TCRdb table keeps only in-frame clones and is missing some. The sample lists roughly 2.1 million clones, about 93% occurring once. Positive CCR7 selection of CD45RO-negative cells yielded the naive CD8 cells, and terminally differentiated effector memory CD45RA+ cells were excluded. The specimen sequenced was naive CD8+ T cells from PBMCs. The receptors were gathered from a man aged 18 to 30 in good health. Some clones in this sample may be carry-over from other donors' samples.

This clone was seen only once. The chain employs TRBV7-9 and TRBJ2-3; D gene unclear. Per germline, CDR1 SEHNR and CDR2 FQNEAQ (reference sequence). This CDR3 contains 18 residues. Trimming took 5 bases from V and 3 from J, leaving 24 bases between them. CDR3 in DNA: TGTGCCAGCAGCCAGTACTTTGGCGGAATAGCCCCTACAGATACGCAGTATTTT. Amino acids: CASSQYFGGIAPTDTQYF.

The V call is TRBV9, the J call TRBJ1-3, with no clear D. The CDR3 has 13 residues. Germline CDR1 SGDLS, CDR2 YYNGEE. Trimming shortened V by 3 bases and J by 4 bases, and 8 bases separated the two germline ends. The CDR3 region is CASSGPSGNTIYF. The DNA of the CDR3 is TGTGCCAGCAGCGGGCCATCAGGAAACACCATATATTTT.

The chain uses TRBV27 and TRBJ2-3, with no clear D. CDR3 length equals 16 residues. V lost 6 bases and J 0 bases, leaving 16 bases between the germline ends. Germline lookup yields CDR1 MNHEY and CDR2 SMNVEV (reference sequence). The CDR3 DNA reads as TGTGCCAGCAGCGAAATCGGGCAGATCAGCACAGATACGCAGTATTTT. Translation: CASSEIGQISTDTQYF.

The chain uses TRBV30 and TRBJ2-5, with 9 bases aligning to TRBD1. From germline, CDR1 is GTSNPN and CDR2 SVGIG (reference sequence). With 3 bases clipped from V and 4 bases from J, the junction kept 6 bases outside the gene matches. The CDR3 is 14 residues long. CDR3 in amino acids: CAWRGQGFGETQYF. In DNA form, the CDR3 reads TGTGCCTGGAGGGGACAGGGTTTTGGAGAGACCCAGTACTTC.

Note on this clone: This sample includes further DNA sequences coding for the same CDR3. The V gene is TRBV27, the J gene TRBJ2-1; 11 bases match TRBD1. This CDR3 contains 14 residues. Germline V CDR1 and CDR2: MNHEY, SMNVEV (reference sequence). J gave up 7 bases and V 4 bases, and 3 bases lay outside the gene matches. Written as DNA, the CDR3 is TGTGCCAGCAGTTGGACAGGGGGCCGAAATGAGCAGTTCTTC. The encoded protein is CASSWTGGRNEQFF.

J is TRBJ1-2 and V is TRBV9; D is perhaps TRBD1 (5 bases). Trimming took off 1 base at V and 2 bases at J, with 12 bases between the two ends. In germline, CDR1 is SGDLS, CDR2 YYNGEE. This CDR3 spans 15 amino acids. CDR3 loop: CASSVSRQTNYGYTF. DNA of the CDR3: TGTGCCAGCAGCGTATCCCGACAGACGAACTATGGCTACACCTTC.

The chain is built from TRBV6-1 and TRBJ2-7; TRBD1 or TRBD2 may be the D gene (5 bases each). Deletions cut 7 bases from V and 2 bases from J, with 15 bases between. The CDR3 sequence is 14 residues long. Per germline, CDR1 MNHNS and CDR2 SASEGT. The CDR3 sequence is CASKEEGFTYEQYF. CDR3 bases: TGTGCCAGCAAGGAAGAGGGGTTCACCTACGAGCAGTACTTC.

V and J are TRBV7-9 and TRBJ1-3; D perhaps matches TRBD1 (6 bases). Germline CDR1 reads SEHNR; CDR2 reads FQNEAQ (reference sequence). V was trimmed by 5 bases and J by 2 bases, leaving 22 bases between them. CDR3 length: 18 amino acids. CDR3 DNA: TGTGCCAGCAGCGTCCCCTTCCGGGGGGCAGACGCTGGAAACACCATATATTTT. It is translated as CASSVPFRGADAGNTIYF.

The genes are TRBV27 and TRBJ2-1; a possible D gene is TRBD2 (6 bases). Germline values: CDR1 MNHEY, CDR2 SMNVEV (reference sequence). This CDR3 region has 14 residues. The V end was cut by 0 bases, the J end by 8 bases, with 11 bases between. The CDR3 sequence is CASSLSRGGHEQFF. The CDR3 coding sequence is TGTGCCAGCAGTTTATCGAGGGGAGGTCATGAGCAGTTCTTC.

The chain uses TRBV21-1 and TRBJ1-5; no check of the table's D call, TRBD1, against the DNA was made. TRBV21-1 is tagged as a pseudogene. This CDR3 spans 15 amino acids. DNA of the CDR3: TGTGCCAGCAGCAGTCGGGACAGCCGCAATCAGCCCCAGCATTTT. This sequence encodes CASSSRDSRNQPQHF.

The rearrangement joins TRBV6-1 to TRBJ2-1; unclear D gene. The CDR3 length is 14 residues. Germline V gene sequence: CDR1 MNHNS, CDR2 SASEGT. Trimming took off 7 bases at V and 0 bases at J, with 10 bases between the two ends. DNA of the CDR3: TGTGCCAGCAAGGCGCTGAGCTCCTACAATGAGCAGTTCTTC. Translating gives CASKALSSYNEQFF.

The gene calls are TRBV10-3 and TRBJ2-1; 9 bases align to TRBD2. Trimming removed 1 base from V and 2 bases from J; junction bases left unmatched: 6. The CDR3 extends over 17 amino acids. Germline lookup yields CDR1 ENHRY and CDR2 SYGVKD. CDR3 nucleotides: TGTGCCATCAGTGAGTTAGTTAGCGGGGGCCCCTACAATGAGCAGTTCTTC. It translates to CAISELVSGGPYNEQFF.

The J gene is TRBJ2-3, the V gene TRBV4-1; 9 positions match TRBD2. This CDR3 is 12 amino acids long. Trimming took 6 bases from V and 14 from J; bases not matched to a gene: 9. CDR1 MGHRA and CDR2 YSYEKL come from the germline V gene. CDR3 in amino acids: CASRTSSGTVYF. CDR3 bases: TGCGCCAGCAGGACGTCTAGCGGGACCGTGTATTTT.

In the case of this clone: Other DNA sequences in the same sample also yield this CDR3. The chain has TRBV14 and TRBJ2-7; D is unresolved. The CDR3 contains 13 residues. Germline values: CDR1 SGHDN, CDR2 FVKESK. Trimming removed 2 bases from V and 3 bases from J, with 8 bases in between. This CDR3 reads CASSQRAFYEQYF. In nucleotides, the CDR3 is TGTGCCAGCAGCCAACGTGCGTTCTACGAGCAGTACTTC.

About this clone itself: Other DNA sequences in the same sample also yield this CDR3. The chain links TRBV4-3 to TRBJ1-1, with D perhaps TRBD1 (5 bases). V lost 0 bases to trimming and J lost 2 bases, with 13 bases between them. The CDR3 sequence is 16 residues long. Germline V gives CDR1 LGHNA, CDR2 YSLEER. CDR3 nucleotide sequence: TGCGCCAGCAGCCAAGATCCCTCAGGGTATAACACTGAAGCTTTCTTT. It codes for CASSQDPSGYNTEAFF.

This chain links TRBV2 with TRBJ2-7; tentatively, D is TRBD1 or TRBD2 (6 bases each). Per germline, CDR1 SNHLY and CDR2 FYNNEI. This CDR3 has 19 residues. Trimming removed 3 bases at V and 5 bases at J, with 29 bases between. The CDR3 DNA is TGTGCCAGCAGTGAGGTTGGGGGGCTTACACGTCTACGAGGGGACGAGCAGTACTTC. This codes for CASSEVGGLTRLRGDEQYF.